The entry below gives a single TCR beta chain sequence along with its context. In the study's own analysis: Researchers report that nucleated cell counts were estimated from reference gene primer amplification. Produced via immunoSEQ multiplex PCR; TCRdb's table is partial and in-frame only. The D gene and trimming were derived from the DNA, and the V and J assignments and clone size from that table. The sample includes almost 30,000 clones, 89% of them seen just once. The CDR3 contains 17 residues. Germline CDR1 SGHDT, CDR2 YYEEEE. J lost 0 bases, V lost 5 bases, and 9 bases had no gene match. The data were obtained in a study of blood T cell repertoires in COVID-19. As for the study in general: Material from acute and convalescent COVID-19 was sourced from the United States, Italy and Spain. T cells, B-cell-depleted T cells, or PBMCs provided the cDNA or gDNA that served as material.

The V gene is TRBV5-6, the J gene TRBJ1-2; 11 bases agree with TRBD1. The TCR originated in a human donor in a cohort sampled during active COVID-19. The sample taken for sequencing was peripheral blood. In DNA form, the CDR3 reads TGTGCCAGCAGGCGGTGGGGACAGGGGGTAACTAACTATGGCTACACCTTC. Translating it yields CASRRWGQGVTNYGYTF.